Listed below are T cell receptor beta chains from one sample, sequenced in a study of CD8+CD57+ T cells in acquired aplastic anemia. TCRdb independently ran MiXCR on the reads; one entry per CDR3 protein. The sample yields 150,000 to 200,000 distinct CDR3 sequences, about 48% seen once. The sequenced material came from sorted CD4+, CD8+, or CD8+CD57+ T cells (not recorded which) from PBMCs. The receptors were gathered from a human donor in good health. Each CDR3 is given with its conserved first and last residue. The D gene is left open where the match is weak. Part of the rows lack a size; the others show once, few, many or a class for expanded clones.

TRBJ1-2,TRBD1,TRBV29-1,NA,CSLTGNDYGYTF,TGCAGCTTGACAGGGAACGACTATGGCTACACCTTC
TRBJ2-1,TRBD2,TRBV9,many,CASSVSLAGVDNEQFF,TGTGCCAGCAGCGTATCCCTAGCGGGAGTAGACAATGAGCAGTTCTTC
TRBJ2-3,TRBD2,TRBV7-8,NA,CASSALAGGKDTQYF,TGTGCCAGCAGCGCTCTAGCGGGGGGAAAGGATACGCAGTATTTT
TRBJ2-2,TRBD2,TRBV6-6,many,CASSYLSGRSTGELFF,TGTGCCAGCAGTTACCTTAGCGGGAGATCTACCGGGGAGCTGTTTTTT
TRBJ2-3,TRBD2,TRBV25-1,NA,CASRGELAGGSDTQYF,TGTGCCAGCAGGGGGGAACTAGCGGGAGGTTCGGATACGCAGTATTTT
TRBJ1-2,NA,TRBV2,NA,CAIRHRYFAYGYTF,TGTGCCATCAGACACAGGTATTTCGCCTATGGCTACACCTTC
TRBJ2-1,TRBD1,TRBV7-8,many,CASSFRDRVVNEQFF,TGTGCCAGCAGCTTCCGGGACAGGGTCGTCAATGAGCAGTTCTTC
TRBJ2-1,TRBD2,TRBV5-1,NA,CASSLATSGIGNEQFF,TGCGCCAGCAGCTTGGCGACTAGCGGGATCGGTAATGAGCAGTTCTTC
TRBJ2-1,TRBD1,TRBV27,few,CASSPQNRGHEQFF,TGTGCCAGCAGTCCCCAAAACAGGGGACATGAGCAGTTCTTC
TRBJ2-7,NA,TRBV4-1,NA,CASSRRQGRSYEQYF,TGCGCCAGCAGTCGGCGCCAGGGCCGTTCCTACGAGCAGTACTTC
TRBJ2-5,TRBD1,TRBV4-1,many,CASSSRGGGTGVDETQYF,TGCGCCAGCAGCTCAAGGGGGGGCGGGACAGGGGTTGATGAGACCCAGTACTTC
TRBJ2-7,NA,TRBV20-1,few,CSARDDSYEQYF,TGCAGTGCTAGGGACGACTCCTACGAGCAGTACTTC
TRBJ1-6,NA,TRBV10-3,NA,CAISYDNNSPLHF,TGTGCCATCTCTTACGACAATAATTCACCCCTCCACTTT
TRBJ1-1,NA,TRBV10-3,NA,CAISETETVNTEAFF,TGTGCCATCAGTGAAACCGAGACGGTGAACACTGAAGCTTTCTTT
TRBJ2-7,NA,TRBV29-1,NA,CSVEGGYEQYF,TGCAGCGTTGAAGGAGGTTACGAGCAGTACTTC
TRBJ1-4,NA,TRBV3-1,few,CASSRGPTNEKLFF,TGTGCCAGCAGCCGGGGGCCAACTAATGAAAAACTGTTTTTT
TRBJ1-1,NA,TRBV7-9,NA,CASSVSIDEAFF,TGTGCCAGCAGCGTTTCAATAGATGAAGCTTTCTTT
TRBJ1-4,NA,TRBV28,NA,CASSEKSSIYEKLFF,TGTGCCAGCAGTGAGAAAAGCTCCATTTATGAAAAACTGTTTTTT
TRBJ1-2,NA,TRBV29-1,NA,CSVETWNYGYTF,TGCAGCGTTGAAACTTGGAACTATGGCTACACCTTC
TRBJ2-7,NA,TRBV10-3,NA,CAISEVASTGSYEQYF,TGTGCCATCAGTGAAGTAGCTAGTACAGGGTCCTACGAGCAGTACTTC
TRBJ1-5,NA,TRBV20-1,many,CSARSLNSNQPQHF,TGCAGTGCTAGGTCTTTGAATAGCAATCAGCCCCAGCATTTT
TRBJ1-4,TRBD1,TRBV11-2,NA,CASGPGQSPNEKLFF,TGTGCCAGCGGCCCGGGACAGAGCCCTAATGAAAAACTGTTTTTT
TRBJ1-4,NA,TRBV20-1,many,CSARDLVEKLFF,TGCAGTGCTAGAGATTTGGTTGAAAAACTGTTTTTT
TRBJ2-1,NA,TRBV3-1,NA,CASSPLGSYNEQFF,TGTGCCAGCAGCCCCCTCGGCTCCTACAATGAGCAGTTCTTC
TRBJ2-5,TRBD2,TRBV20-1,many,CSARPISSGLAETEETQYF,TGCAGTGCTAGACCCATAAGTTCGGGACTAGCGGAAACGGAGGAGACCCAGTACTTC
TRBJ2-2,TRBD2,TRBV9,NA,CASSEGLVPGELFF,TGTGCCAGCAGCGAGGGACTAGTACCCGGGGAGCTGTTTTTT
TRBJ2-2,NA,TRBV6-6,NA,CASSSPLGSGELFF,TGTGCCAGCAGTTCCCCCTTGGGGTCCGGGGAGCTGTTTTTT
TRBJ2-7,NA,TRBV18,few,CASSLQDTSQEQYF,TGTGCCAGCTCACTTCAGGACACCTCTCAAGAGCAGTACTTC
TRBJ2-1,TRBD2,TRBV7-8,many,CASTMTSGGWNEQFF,TGTGCCAGCACAATGACTAGCGGGGGGTGGAATGAGCAGTTCTTC
TRBJ2-2,NA,TRBV19,NA,CASSISHNTGELFF,TGTGCCAGTAGTATCTCCCACAACACCGGGGAGCTGTTTTTT
TRBJ2-1,TRBD1,TRBV20-1,NA,CSAPGTGNPLADRNGQFF,TGCAGTGCTCCCGGGACAGGGAATCCCCTAGCGGATCGGAATGGGCAGTTCTTC
TRBJ2-2,NA,TRBV10-3,NA,CAIRPLASGDTGELFF,TGTGCCATCAGACCACTAGCCAGTGGGGACACCGGGGAGCTGTTTTTT
TRBJ2-2,TRBD2,TRBV4-1,few,CASSQGTSGRGTGELFF,TGCGCCAGCAGCCAAGGGACTAGCGGGAGGGGGACCGGGGAGCTGTTTTTT
TRBJ1-5,NA,TRBV10-3,many,CAISESSRVSNQPQHF,TGTGCCATCAGTGAGTCGTCTAGGGTTAGCAATCAGCCCCAGCATTTT
TRBJ2-7,TRBD1,TRBV11-3,many,CASSSTGGEQYF,TGTGCCAGCAGCTCCACAGGGGGCGAGCAGTACTTC
TRBJ2-1,TRBD2,TRBV7-9,many,CASSLGLAGAYNEQFF,TGTGCCAGCAGCTTAGGCCTAGCGGGAGCCTACAATGAGCAGTTCTTC
TRBJ2-1,TRBD2,TRBV10-3,NA,CAISDPTSGGYNEQFF,TGTGCCATCAGTGACCCGACTAGCGGGGGGTACAATGAGCAGTTCTTC
TRBJ2-5,NA,TRBV10-3,NA,CAISEGGWETQYF,TGTGCCATCAGCGAGGGCGGGTGGGAGACCCAGTACTTC
TRBJ2-7,TRBD1,TRBV5-1,NA,CASSLAGTGYYEQYF,TGCGCCAGCAGCTTGGCGGGGACAGGGTACTACGAGCAGTACTTC
TRBJ2-7,NA,TRBV12-3/TRBV12-4,many,CASSLKPSYEQYF,TGTGCCAGCAGTTTGAAACCCTCCTACGAGCAGTACTTC
TRBJ2-5,NA,TRBV2,NA,CASRDNRDRETQYF,TGTGCCAGCAGGGACAACAGGGACCGAGAGACCCAGTACTTC
TRBJ1-5,TRBD1,TRBV20-1,many,CSANKGGQGAQPQHF,TGCAGTGCTAATAAAGGAGGGCAGGGGGCACAGCCCCAGCATTTT
TRBJ2-3,TRBD1,TRBV15,NA,CATSRDSTGESTDTQYF,TGTGCCACCAGCAGAGATTCGACAGGGGAAAGCACAGATACGCAGTATTTT
TRBJ2-1,NA,TRBV5-1,NA,CASGHLVGSGNEQFF,TGCGCCAGCGGTCATTTAGTAGGGTCCGGTAATGAGCAGTTCTTC
TRBJ2-2,NA,TRBV25-1,NA,CASSDEEVGELFF,TGTGCCAGCAGTGATGAGGAAGTCGGGGAGCTGTTTTTT
TRBJ2-7,NA,TRBV2,few,CASRIRTVGAYEQYF,TGTGCCAGCAGGATCAGGACAGTGGGAGCCTACGAGCAGTACTTC
TRBJ2-3,NA,TRBV5-4,many,CASSYEGGSTDTQYF,TGTGCCAGCAGCTATGAGGGGGGAAGCACAGATACGCAGTATTTT
TRBJ2-5,NA,TRBV7-2,once,CASSSGLPQPETQYF,TGTGCCAGCAGCTCGGGTCTACCACAGCCAGAGACCCAGTACTTC
TRBJ2-5,TRBD2,TRBV10-3,many,CATGTSGRSETQYF,TGTGCCACCGGGACTAGCGGGAGATCAGAGACCCAGTACTTC
TRBJ1-5,TRBD1,TRBV10-1,many,CASTSSTGGCNQPQHF,TGCGCCAGCACCTCATCGACAGGGGGATGCAATCAGCCCCAGCATTTT
TRBJ1-1,NA,TRBV20-1,many,CSARDYPQGTEAFF,TGCAGTGCTAGAGATTACCCCCAGGGGACTGAAGCTTTCTTT
TRBJ1-2,NA,TRBV10-3,once,CAIRDSNYGYTF,TGTGCCATCCGTGATTCTAACTACGGCTACACCTTC
TRBJ1-1,NA,TRBV7-2,few,CASSLIREAFF,TGTGCCAGCAGCTTAATCAGAGAAGCTTTCTTT
TRBJ2-3,NA,TRBV29-1,NA,CSVARADTQYF,TGCAGCGTTGCCAGGGCCGATACGCAGTATTTT
TRBJ2-7,NA,TRBV9,many,CASSVGEYPSYEQYF,TGTGCCAGCAGCGTAGGAGAGTACCCCTCCTACGAGCAGTACTTC